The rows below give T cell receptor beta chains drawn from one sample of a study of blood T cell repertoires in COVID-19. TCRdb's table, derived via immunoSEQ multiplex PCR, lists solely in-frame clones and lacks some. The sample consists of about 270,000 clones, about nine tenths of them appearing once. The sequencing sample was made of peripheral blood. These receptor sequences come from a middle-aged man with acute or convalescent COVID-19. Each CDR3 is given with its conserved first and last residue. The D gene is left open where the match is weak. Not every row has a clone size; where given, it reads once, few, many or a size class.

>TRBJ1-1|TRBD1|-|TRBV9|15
TGTGCCAGCAGCGTATTGGGACAGGGACTCACTGAAGCTTTCTTT
CASSVLGQGLTEAFF
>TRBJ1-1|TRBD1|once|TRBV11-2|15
TGTGCCAGCAGCTTAGTTGCAGGGGGGAACACTGAAGCTTTCTTT
CASSLVAGGNTEAFF
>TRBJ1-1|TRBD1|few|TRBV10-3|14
TGTGCCATCAGCCGACAGGGTGGGAACACTGAAGCTTTCTTT
CAISRQGGNTEAFF
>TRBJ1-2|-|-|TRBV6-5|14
TGTGCCAGCAGACGGGGGGCTGGGAACTATGGCTACACCTTC
CASRRGAGNYGYTF
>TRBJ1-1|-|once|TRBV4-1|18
TGCGCCAGCAGCCAAGATCCTCCTCCGGTTTTCCTGGTGACTGAAGCTTTCTTT
CASSQDPPPVFLVTEAFF
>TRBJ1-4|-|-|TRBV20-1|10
TGCAGTGCTAGGGGCGAAAAACTGTTTTTT
CSARGEKLFF
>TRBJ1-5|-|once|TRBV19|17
TGTGCCAGTAGTATCCCTCTTCGGGTCATTGCCTATCAGCCCCAGCATTTT
CASSIPLRVIAYQPQHF
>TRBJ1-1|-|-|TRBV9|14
TGTGCCAGCAGCGGGACATCGCGGGGGACTGAAGCTTTCTTT
CASSGTSRGTEAFF
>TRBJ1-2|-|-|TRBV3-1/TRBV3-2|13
TGTGCCAGCAGCCAGGGGCGCATCTCTGGCTACACCTTC
CASSQGRISGYTF
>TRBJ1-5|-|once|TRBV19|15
TGTGCCAGTAACCTGGTCAGGGAAAGGAATCAGCCCCAGCATTTT
CASNLVRERNQPQHF
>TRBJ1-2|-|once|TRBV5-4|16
TGTGCCAGCAGCTTGGCCTGGACAGAGTCTAACTATGGCTACACCTTC
CASSLAWTESNYGYTF
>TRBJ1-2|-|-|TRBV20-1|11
TGCAGTGGGGGCGGGGCGGATGGCTACACCTTC
CSGGGADGYTF
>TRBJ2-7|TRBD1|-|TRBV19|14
TGTGCCAGTAGTAGAGACAGGGAATTCAACGAGCAGTACTTC
CASSRDREFNEQYF
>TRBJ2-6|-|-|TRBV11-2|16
TGTGCCAGCAGCTTCGACAGTCGCTCTGGGGCCAACGTCCTGACTTTC
CASSFDSRSGANVLTF
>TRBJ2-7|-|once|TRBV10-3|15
TGTGCCATCAGTGAGGGGCTGGCAGGGCTATACGAGCAGTACTTC
CAISEGLAGLYEQYF
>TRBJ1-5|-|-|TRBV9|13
TGTGCCAGCAGCGTAGATTTAGATCAGCCCCAGCATTTT
CASSVDLDQPQHF
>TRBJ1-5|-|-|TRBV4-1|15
TGCGCCAGCAGCTTCGACAGGCTTAGCAATCAGCCCCAGCATTTT
CASSFDRLSNQPQHF
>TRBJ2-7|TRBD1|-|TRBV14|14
TGTGCCAGCAGCCAATTCCCAGACAGGGGCGAGCAGTACTTC
CASSQFPDRGEQYF
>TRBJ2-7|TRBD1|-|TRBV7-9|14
TGTGCCAGCAGCTTAATTACAGGGGGCTACGAGCAGTACTTC
CASSLITGGYEQYF
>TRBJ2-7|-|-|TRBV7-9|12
TGTGCCAGCAGCTTCCCAGGGCTAGGGAAGTACTTC
CASSFPGLGKYF